A selection of T cell receptor beta chains follows, all from one sample in a study of shared clonotypes between healthy human individuals. Measured with immunoSEQ multiplex PCR; TCRdb has only the in-frame clones, and not every one. The sample carries approximately 1.4 million clones, approximately 98% recorded once. Specimen: naive CD4+ T cells sorted from blood. These receptors were obtained from a man aged 30-40 years in good health. Each CDR3 is given with its conserved first and last residue. D genes are given only for firm matches. A clone size is listed for some rows: how often the clone was seen (once, few, many), or a class if it is expanded.

size: NA
V: TRBV25-1
D: NA
J: TRBJ2-7
CDR3: CASSDGYEQYF
DNA: TGTGCCAGCAGTGACGGCTACGAGCAGTACTTC

size: NA
V: TRBV10-2
D: NA
J: TRBJ2-7
CDR3: CASSGSYEQYF
DNA: TGCGCCAGCAGTGGATCGTACGAGCAGTACTTC

size: NA
V: TRBV7-9
D: NA
J: TRBJ1-1
CDR3: CASSLRDLMNTEAFF
DNA: TGTGCCAGCAGCTTACGAGATCTTATGAACACTGAAGCTTTCTTT

size: NA
V: TRBV9
D: NA
J: TRBJ2-2
CDR3: CASSTIPTNTGELFF
DNA: TGTGCCAGCAGCACAATACCCACGAACACCGGGGAGCTGTTTTTT

size: NA
V: TRBV5-6
D: TRBD2
J: TRBJ2-1
CDR3: CASSPGLVRSSEQFF
DNA: TGTGCCAGCAGCCCAGGACTAGTGAGAAGTAGTGAGCAGTTCTTC

size: NA
V: TRBV19
D: NA
J: TRBJ1-1
CDR3: CASSIIQGGSTEAFF
DNA: TGTGCCAGTAGTATAATTCAGGGAGGAAGCACTGAAGCTTTCTTT

size: NA
V: TRBV19
D: NA
J: TRBJ2-7
CDR3: CASSIASGDEQYF
DNA: TGTGCCAGTAGTATAGCGAGTGGGGACGAGCAGTACTTC

size: NA
V: TRBV2
D: NA
J: TRBJ1-5
CDR3: CASSENLFRSQPQHF
DNA: TGTGCCAGCAGTGAAAATCTGTTCAGGAGTCAGCCCCAGCATTTT

size: NA
V: TRBV29-1
D: TRBD1
J: TRBJ1-5
CDR3: CSVHTGTEGQPQHF
DNA: TGCAGCGTGCACACCGGGACAGAGGGTCAGCCCCAGCATTTT

size: NA
V: TRBV29-1
D: TRBD2
J: TRBJ2-7
CDR3: CSAGGGSYEQYF
DNA: TGCAGCGCCGGGGGGGGCTCCTACGAGCAGTACTTC

size: once
V: TRBV27
D: TRBD2
J: TRBJ2-1
CDR3: CASSRPGLANNEQFF
DNA: TGTGCCAGCAGTCGCCCGGGACTAGCGAACAATGAGCAGTTCTTC

size: NA
V: TRBV5-1
D: NA
J: TRBJ1-1
CDR3: CASSPVTNTEAFF
DNA: TGCGCCAGCAGCCCGGTCACGAACACTGAAGCTTTCTTT

size: NA
V: TRBV5-1
D: NA
J: TRBJ2-7
CDR3: CASSPGLNEQYF
DNA: TGCGCCAGCAGCCCGGGGTTGAACGAGCAGTACTTC

size: NA
V: TRBV11-3
D: NA
J: TRBJ2-3
CDR3: CASSTRRSDTQYF
DNA: TGTGCCAGCAGCACCAGGCGGTCAGATACGCAGTATTTT

size: once
V: TRBV5-1
D: TRBD1
J: TRBJ2-7
CDR3: CASSLHGIQGLSYEQYF
DNA: TGCGCCAGCAGCTTGCATGGGATACAGGGGTTATCCTACGAGCAGTACTTC

size: NA
V: TRBV5-4
D: NA
J: TRBJ1-3
CDR3: CASTNGANGLDTIYF
DNA: TGTGCCAGCACTAATGGGGCTAATGGTCTGGACACCATATATTTT

size: NA
V: TRBV9
D: TRBD2
J: TRBJ2-1
CDR3: CASSVEIAGLPYNEQFF
DNA: TGTGCCAGCAGCGTAGAAATAGCGGGACTTCCCTACAATGAGCAGTTCTTC

size: once
V: TRBV18
D: TRBD1
J: TRBJ2-1
CDR3: CASSPQGVANEQFF
DNA: TGTGCCAGCTCACCTCAGGGGGTGGCCAATGAGCAGTTCTTC

size: once
V: TRBV7-8
D: NA
J: TRBJ2-3
CDR3: CASSLRASLGSQYF
DNA: TGTGCCAGCAGCTTGAGGGCTTCCTTGGGCTCGCAGTATTTT

size: NA
V: TRBV18
D: TRBD2
J: TRBJ2-1
CDR3: CASSPDFGTSGSNEQFF
DNA: TGTGCCAGCTCACCAGACTTTGGGACTAGCGGGAGTAATGAGCAGTTCTTC

size: NA
V: TRBV19
D: TRBD1
J: TRBJ1-2
CDR3: CASSIPWTGFGYTF
DNA: TGTGCCAGTAGTATACCCTGGACAGGGTTTGGCTACACCTTC

size: NA
V: TRBV19
D: TRBD1
J: TRBJ2-5
CDR3: CASSIEGQGRTQYF
DNA: TGTGCCAGTAGTATAGAGGGACAGGGGAGGACCCAGTACTTC

size: NA
V: TRBV2
D: NA
J: TRBJ2-3
CDR3: CASSRDSIYAQYF
DNA: TGTGCCAGCAGTCGGGACTCCATATACGCGCAGTATTTT

size: NA
V: TRBV11-2
D: NA
J: TRBJ1-1
CDR3: CASSLLFGGGTEAFF
DNA: TGTGCCAGCAGCTTGTTGTTCGGAGGGGGCACTGAAGCTTTCTTT

size: once
V: TRBV7-9
D: NA
J: TRBJ2-7
CDR3: CASSSFRDTTYEQYF
DNA: TGTGCCAGCAGCTCCTTCCGGGACACAACCTACGAGCAGTACTTC

size: NA
V: TRBV19
D: NA
J: TRBJ1-1
CDR3: CASSSRTQWNTEAFF
DNA: TGTGCCAGTAGTAGCAGGACTCAGTGGAACACTGAAGCTTTCTTT

size: NA
V: TRBV5-4
D: NA
J: TRBJ2-1
CDR3: CATERDPDSYNEQFF
DNA: TGTGCCACCGAGAGGGACCCTGACTCCTACAATGAGCAGTTCTTC

size: once
V: TRBV14
D: NA
J: TRBJ1-1
CDR3: CASSQEVHLNEAFF
DNA: TGTGCCAGCAGCCAAGAGGTACATCTTAACGAAGCTTTCTTT

size: once
V: TRBV10-2
D: NA
J: TRBJ1-1
CDR3: CASRLGHGNTEAFF
DNA: TGCGCCAGCAGGCTGGGACATGGTAACACTGAAGCTTTCTTT

size: NA
V: TRBV6-1
D: NA
J: TRBJ2-4
CDR3: CASSERGMIAYIQYF
DNA: TGTGCCAGCAGTGAAAGGGGGATGATTGCCTACATTCAGTACTTC

size: NA
V: TRBV2
D: NA
J: TRBJ1-2
CDR3: CASRQGEDGYTF
DNA: TGTGCCAGCAGACAGGGAGAGGATGGCTACACCTTC

size: NA
V: TRBV7-3
D: NA
J: TRBJ1-1
CDR3: CASSSGPSTEAFF
DNA: TGTGCCAGCAGCTCCGGGCCGAGCACTGAAGCTTTCTTT

size: once
V: TRBV11-3
D: NA
J: TRBJ2-7
CDR3: CASSSSPGLEQYF
DNA: TGTGCCAGCAGCTCCTCCCCGGGCCTCGAGCAGTACTTC

size: NA
V: TRBV28
D: NA
J: TRBJ2-7
CDR3: CASVPGGHQPYEQYF
DNA: TGTGCCAGCGTTCCTGGTGGACATCAACCCTACGAGCAGTACTTC

size: NA
V: TRBV2
D: TRBD2
J: TRBJ2-1
CDR3: CASSQQRLAGSYNEQFF
DNA: TGTGCCAGCAGTCAACAGCGACTAGCGGGGTCCTACAATGAGCAGTTCTTC

size: NA
V: TRBV9
D: NA
J: TRBJ1-5
CDR3: CASSAGPSNQPQHF
DNA: TGTGCCAGCAGCGCGGGCCCCAGCAATCAGCCCCAGCATTTT

size: NA
V: TRBV5-1
D: NA
J: TRBJ1-4
CDR3: CASSLGTATNEKLFF
DNA: TGCGCCAGCAGCTTGGGGACTGCAACTAATGAAAAACTGTTTTTT

size: NA
V: TRBV25-1
D: NA
J: TRBJ2-1
CDR3: CASSEWRSEQFF
DNA: TGTGCCAGCAGTGAATGGCGGAGTGAGCAGTTCTTC

size: NA
V: TRBV27
D: NA
J: TRBJ1-2
CDR3: CASSGGGRVYGYTF
DNA: TGTGCCAGCAGTGGCGGGGGGCGCGTCTATGGCTACACCTTC

size: NA
V: TRBV9
D: TRBD2
J: TRBJ2-3
CDR3: CASSVEGVAGVGYTQYF
DNA: TGTGCCAGCAGCGTAGAGGGGGTAGCGGGAGTCGGTTATACGCAGTATTTT

size: NA
V: TRBV5-4
D: TRBD2
J: TRBJ2-7
CDR3: CASSSRTSPNEQYF
DNA: TGTGCCAGCAGCTCTCGGACTAGCCCTAACGAGCAGTACTTC

size: once
V: TRBV19
D: NA
J: TRBJ2-5
CDR3: CASSIGKVSGETQYF
DNA: TGTGCCAGTAGTATTGGCAAGGTCTCGGGGGAGACCCAGTACTTC

size: NA
V: TRBV27
D: TRBD2
J: TRBJ2-7
CDR3: CASSRGTSVYYEQYF
DNA: TGTGCCAGCAGTCGCGGGACTAGCGTCTACTACGAGCAGTACTTC